This entry lists 28 T cell receptor beta chains sequenced from one sample in a study of cytomegalovirus exposure and HLA in healthy donors. Primers: 60 Vbeta forward and 13 Jbeta reverse. The protocol was immunoSEQ multiplex PCR, while the TCRdb copy is restricted to in-frame clones and leaves out a portion. This sample has about 190,000 clones, with about 87% found just once. The sequencing input was PBMCs. Receptors originate from a man in his thirties or forties in good health and CMV-seronegative.

The V call is TRBV21-1, the J call TRBJ1-1. TRBV21-1 counts as a pseudogene. CDR3 length: 15 amino acids. The CDR3 region has the DNA TGTGCCAGCTTCGAGCGGGACAACGAGAACACTGAAGCTTTCTTT. This gives the protein CASFERDNENTEAFF.

The chain combines TRBV30 with TRBJ1-5, with D possibly TRBD1 on 5 matching bases. CDR3 length equals 18 residues. V was cut by 3 bases and J by 0 bases, with 21 bases left in between. Germline CDR1 is GTSNPN and CDR2 is SVGIG (reference sequence). The CDR3 DNA sequence: TGTGCCTGGAGGGTAAGGACCAGGGTGGGATATAGCAATCAGCCCCAGCATTTT. Its protein is CAWRVRTRVGYSNQPQHF.

The chain has TRBV6-5 and TRBJ2-7, with 9 bases fitting TRBD1. Germline CDR1 reads MNHEY; CDR2 reads SVGAGI. V gave up 5 bases and J gave up 2 bases; unmatched junction bases: 7. The CDR3 sequence is 15 residues long. The CDR3 nucleotides are TGTGCCAGCAGTCCACAGACAGGGGGGGCCTACGAGCAGTACTTC. It codes for CASSPQTGGAYEQYF.

This chain joins TRBV7-2 and TRBJ2-2; 7 bases map to TRBD1. The CDR3 spans 15 residues. Per the germline V gene, CDR1 is SGHTA and CDR2 is FQGNSA. J gave up 5 bases and V 5 bases, and 8 bases lay outside the gene matches. The CDR3 DNA reads TGTGCCAGCAGCCAGACAGGGACGAGGACCGGGGAGCTGTTTTTT. As protein: CASSQTGTRTGELFF.

The chain links TRBV7-2 to TRBJ2-1, with D perhaps matching TRBD2 (6 bases). V dropped 5 bases and J dropped 7 bases, with 18 bases sitting between them. CDR3 length: 15 amino acids. CDR1 is SGHTA, CDR2 FQGNSA, per germline. The CDR3 DNA sequence: TGTGCCAGCAGCCCTGGGCGGGCGGGGAGGAATGAGCAGTTCTTC. It specifies CASSPGRAGRNEQFF.

The rearrangement links TRBV7-9 to TRBJ2-3, with 7 bases fitting TRBD2. Germline values: CDR1 SEHNR, CDR2 FQNEAQ (reference sequence). The CDR3 loop spans 15 amino acids. V shed 5 bases and J 2 bases; nucleotides not matched to a gene: 7. CDR3 residues: CASSQRGSPTDTQYF. CDR3 nucleotide sequence: TGTGCCAGCAGCCAACGCGGGAGTCCCACAGATACGCAGTATTTT.

The rearrangement uses TRBV18 and TRBJ1-1; D may be TRBD1 (6 bases). Germline V gene data show CDR1 as KGHSH and CDR2 as LQKENI. This CDR3 spans 11 amino acids. V was shortened by 5 bases and J by 8 bases, with 9 bases between the two germline ends. Here the CDR3 reads CASSLQGEAFF. Here the CDR3 DNA reads TGTGCCAGCTCATTACAGGGAGAAGCTTTCTTT.

The rearrangement joins TRBV2 to TRBJ2-1, with a weak D call TRBD2 (6 bases). The CDR3 totals 13 residues. Germline CDR1 SNHLY, CDR2 FYNNEI. V lost 8 bases to trimming and J lost 5 bases, with 13 bases between them. The DNA of the CDR3 is TGTGCCAGCGTCAGCGGGCGAAACAATGAGCAGTTCTTC. This translates into CASVSGRNNEQFF.

V gene TRBV15 combines with J gene TRBJ2-1; D gene ambiguous. CDR1 and CDR2 from the germline V gene are LNHNV and YYDKDF (reference sequence). The ends were cut back, 5 bases at V and 9 bases at J, with 23 bases in the middle. The CDR3 sequence is 16 residues long. In nucleotides, the CDR3 is TGTGCCACCAGCCCCTGGCCGTTAATTGAGTCGGGTGAGCAGTTCTTC. The encoded protein is CATSPWPLIESGEQFF.

The chain has TRBV5-4 and TRBJ1-6; TRBD1 matches 9 bases. Germline assignment: CDR1 SGHNT and CDR2 YYREEE (reference sequence). Germline trimming cut 5 bases from V and 9 bases from J; bases unmatched to any gene: 6. The CDR3 runs 14 residues. The CDR3 sequence is CASSADRGSSPLHF. CDR3 DNA sequence: TGTGCCAGCAGTGCCGACAGGGGGAGTTCACCCCTCCACTTT.

The chain employs TRBV9 and TRBJ2-5, with 8 bases that match TRBD2. The tail of the sequence fits TRBJ2-7 better, so the J call may be wrong. There are 16 residues in the CDR3. Germline CDR1 and CDR2: SGDLS and YYNGEE. CDR3 DNA: TGTGCCAGCAGCAAGACCTGGGCGGGGGGCGCCTACGAGCAGTACTTC. The encoded protein is CASSKTWAGGAYEQYF.

The chain couples TRBV29-1 to TRBJ1-4, with 7 bases that match TRBD1. V gave up 5 bases and J gave up 11 bases; unmatched junction bases: 11. Germline CDR1 reads SQVTM; CDR2 reads ANQGSEA. CDR3 length: 13 amino acids. CDR3 coding DNA: TGCAGCGTTCCTAACAGGGGAGTAAGGAAACTGTTTTTT. This sequence encodes CSVPNRGVRKLFF.

The chain couples TRBV13 to TRBJ1-1; 7 bases align to TRBD1. The length of the CDR3 is 15 residues. V was clipped by 4 bases and J by 0 bases; unmatched bases: 5. From germline, CDR1 is PRHDT and CDR2 FYEKMQ (reference sequence). The CDR3 coding sequence is TGTGCCAGCAGCTACACGGGACAGATGAACACTGAAGCTTTCTTT. This encodes CASSYTGQMNTEAFF.

The V and J genes are TRBV30 and TRBJ2-7; TRBD1 might be the D (6 bases). V gave up 4 bases and J gave up 2 bases, with 15 bases separating them. The CDR3 covers 14 residues. In germline, CDR1 is GTSNPN, CDR2 SVGIG (reference sequence). In DNA, the CDR3 is TGTGCCTGGACTCGACAGGCTTCGACCTACGAGCAGTACTTC. Encoded protein: CAWTRQASTYEQYF.

The chain combines TRBV2 with TRBJ2-7, with a possible D match to TRBD2 (6 bases). The CDR3 has 13 residues. V shed 5 bases and J shed 5 bases, with 13 bases lying between them. Germline lookup yields CDR1 SNHLY and CDR2 FYNNEI. In DNA, the CDR3 is TGTGCCAGCAGTCCTGGGACTTCTGACGAGCAGTACTTC. This translates into CASSPGTSDEQYF.

The chain uses TRBV28 and TRBJ1-4; no reliable D call. CDR1 and CDR2 (germline): MDHEN, SYDVKM. V lost 4 bases to trimming and J lost 6 bases, with 9 bases between them. This CDR3 contains 13 residues. CDR3 amino acids: CASSWRVDEKLFF. As DNA, the CDR3 is TGTGCCAGCAGTTGGAGGGTTGATGAAAAACTGTTTTTT.

CDR3 DNA sequence: TGTGCCAGCAGTGAGGTTGCGAACACTGAAGCTTTCTTT. This gives the protein CASSEVANTEAFF. V and J are TRBV6-5 and TRBJ1-1; the D is unclear. The V gene's germline CDR1 is MNHEY and CDR2 SVGAGI. V lost 5 bases, J lost 1 base, and 8 bases lay in between. This CDR3 is 13 amino acids long.

The rearrangement uses TRBV11-2 and TRBJ1-2, with D tentatively TRBD1 (6 bases). The CDR3 extends over 16 amino acids. Germline values: CDR1 SGHAT, CDR2 FQNNGV. Trimming removed 5 bases at V and 7 bases at J, with 23 bases between. For the CDR3, the DNA is TGTGCCAGCAGCGGGATGGGGGCAGTGGATGAAGGTGGCTACACCTTC. Amino acids: CASSGMGAVDEGGYTF.

The chain has TRBV29-1 and TRBJ1-5; D unresolved. This CDR3 region has 11 residues. V lost 4 bases and J 7 bases, leaving 8 bases between the germline ends. Germline CDR1 SQVTM, CDR2 ANQGSEA. CDR3 in amino acids: CSVGEGQPQHF. The CDR3 coding sequence is TGCAGCGTTGGAGAGGGCCAGCCCCAGCATTTT.

The chain employs TRBV2 and TRBJ1-2; D remains ambiguous. Germline V gene data show CDR1 as SNHLY and CDR2 as FYNNEI. The CDR3 totals 10 residues. With 6 bases removed from V and 6 bases from J, the gap between germline ends came to 5 bases. The CDR3 is CASRSDGYTF. For the CDR3, the DNA is TGTGCCAGCAGGTCTGATGGCTACACCTTC.

The chain uses TRBV6-4 and TRBJ1-2, with 7 positions matching TRBD1. Unmatched junction bases numbered 7, after V lost 5 bases and J lost 4 bases. Germline V lookup: CDR1 MRHNA, CDR2 SNTAGT. The CDR3 covers 14 residues. The DNA for the CDR3 is TGTGCCAGCAGTACCGACAGGGCCAGCTATGGCTACACCTTC. As protein: CASSTDRASYGYTF.

The chain carries TRBV28 and TRBJ2-7; TRBD1 is a possible D gene (6 bases). CDR1 MDHEN and CDR2 SYDVKM come from the germline V gene. The V and J ends lost 7 bases and 2 bases respectively, with 15 bases between them. The CDR3 contains 14 residues. CDR3 in DNA: TGTGCCAGCAACCGAGAGAACAGGGCCTACGAGCAGTACTTC. Protein sequence: CASNRENRAYEQYF.

This sequence joins TRBV20-1 and TRBJ2-7; 9 nucleotides line up with TRBD2. Looked up from germline, CDR1 is DFQATT and CDR2 is SNEGSKA (reference sequence). J gave up 3 bases and V 7 bases, and 1 base lay outside the gene matches. The CDR3 covers 11 residues. CDR3 sequence reads: CSGLADYEQYF. CDR3 bases: TGCAGTGGACTAGCGGACTACGAGCAGTACTTC.

The rearrangement joins TRBV23-1 to TRBJ2-7; 10 bases map to TRBD1. TRBV23-1 is noted as an ORF with a role that remains uncertain. Unmatched junction bases numbered 10, after V lost 8 bases and J lost 3 bases. The CDR3 consists of 15 residues. Written as DNA, the CDR3 is TGCGCCAGCGACGGGACAGGGGTGGTATTCTACGAGCAGTACTTC. Translating it yields CASDGTGVVFYEQYF.

The chain recombines TRBV4-2 with TRBJ2-5, with 8 bases aligning to TRBD2. Per germline, CDR1 LGHNA and CDR2 YNFKEQ. The V and J ends lost 0 bases and 3 bases, in that order; junction bases with no gene match: 9. The CDR3 runs 17 residues. CDR3 bases: TGTGCCAGCAGCCAAGAGGGGCTTAGCGGGACTGAAGAGACCCAGTACTTC. Translation gives CASSQEGLSGTEETQYF.

The V call is TRBV15, the J call TRBJ2-7; D gene uncertain. This CDR3 is 12 amino acids long. Trimming left V 1 base short and J 7 bases short, with 8 bases between. Looked up from germline, CDR1 is LNHNV and CDR2 is YYDKDF (reference sequence). CDR3 coding DNA: TGTGCCACCAGCAGAGGTGTGAGGGAGCAGTACTTC. Its translation: CATSRGVREQYF.

This clone was detected once. The chain couples TRBV7-9 to TRBJ1-4; D gene uncertain. V dropped 6 bases and J dropped 4 bases, with 12 bases sitting between them. The CDR3 sequence is 14 residues long. Germline assignment: CDR1 SEHNR and CDR2 FQNEAQ (reference sequence). The CDR3 DNA sequence: TGTGCCAGCAGGGGCGGGGATTTTAATGAAAAACTGTTTTTT. The encoded protein is CASRGGDFNEKLFF.

The rearrangement uses TRBV4-3 and TRBJ2-1; 8 bases are a match to TRBD2. The CDR3 length is 16 residues. Germline V lookup: CDR1 LGHNA, CDR2 YSLEER. Trimming took 0 bases from V and 4 from J; bases not matched to a gene: 5. The CDR3, as DNA: TGCGCCAGCAGCCAAGACCGCGGGGGGAATTACAATGAGCAGTTCTTC. As protein: CASSQDRGGNYNEQFF.